The 22 T cell receptor beta chains in this list originate from one sample, sequenced in a study of T cell responses to AZD1222 COVID-19 vaccine. The table came from immunoSEQ multiplex PCR; TCRdb's copy has only in-frame clones and leaves some out. The sample has over 100,000 clones; roughly 90% are singletons. The material sequenced was peripheral blood, taken 28 days after the second AZD1222 dose. The receptor source for this set is an adult who received the AZD1222 COVID-19 vaccine.

This rearrangement joins TRBV7-7 to TRBJ2-1; 7 positions match TRBD1. Germline assignment: CDR1 SSHAT and CDR2 FNYEAQ (reference sequence). The CDR3 loop spans 16 amino acids. With 5 bases clipped from V and 0 bases from J, the junction kept 7 bases outside the gene matches. For the CDR3, the DNA is TGTGCCAGCAGCAAAAATACAGGGGCCTCCTACAATGAGCAGTTCTTC. Protein: CASSKNTGASYNEQFF.

The J gene is TRBJ2-6, the V gene TRBV9; D is unclear. The CDR3 consists of 17 residues. Trimming removed 0 bases from V and 0 bases from J, with 10 bases in between. Germline V gives CDR1 SGDLS, CDR2 YYNGEE. This CDR3 reads CASSVDKGFSGANVLTF. As DNA, the CDR3 is TGTGCCAGCAGCGTAGACAAGGGCTTCTCTGGGGCCAACGTCCTGACTTTC.

The J gene is TRBJ2-3, the V gene TRBV19, with 7 bases matching TRBD2. CDR3 length equals 16 residues. The germline CDR1 and CDR2 sequences are LNHDA and SQIVND (reference sequence). V gave up 3 bases and J gave up 0 bases; unmatched junction bases: 6. CDR3: CASSIGLAASTDTQYF. DNA of the CDR3: TGTGCCAGTAGTATCGGGCTAGCGGCTAGCACAGATACGCAGTATTTT.

V and J are TRBV7-8 and TRBJ2-7; 11 bases line up with TRBD2. The CDR3 contains 15 residues. V trimming: 3 bases; J trimming: 3 bases; junction bases outside the gene matches: 4. Per germline, CDR1 SGHVS and CDR2 FQNEAQ. The CDR3 bases are TGTGCCAGCAGCTTTGTCCTAGCGGGGGGCTACGAGCAGTACTTC. Translation gives CASSFVLAGGYEQYF.

The chain combines TRBV19 with TRBJ1-5; D not certain. This CDR3 spans 12 amino acids. The germline gives CDR1 LNHDA, CDR2 SQIVND (reference sequence). The germline V and J ends were trimmed by 8 bases and 0 bases, with 5 bases remaining between them. Here the CDR3 reads CASQFSNQPQHF. CDR3 DNA sequence: TGTGCCAGTCAATTTAGCAATCAGCCCCAGCATTTT.

The chain is built from TRBV27 and TRBJ1-2; weak D call: TRBD1 (5 bases). With 5 bases removed from V and 3 bases from J, the gap between germline ends came to 16 bases. There are 15 residues in the CDR3. CDR1 MNHEY and CDR2 SMNVEV come from the germline V gene (reference sequence). CDR3 DNA sequence: TGTGCCAGCAGTCCCCGCGGGGGAGGAGACTATGGCTACACCTTC. Its protein product is CASSPRGGGDYGYTF.

The gene calls are TRBV5-1 and TRBJ2-4; 7 nucleotides agree with TRBD2. The junction had 6 bases not matched to a gene; V was cut back by 4 bases and J by 5 bases. CDR3 length equals 14 residues. Germline lookup yields CDR1 SGHRS and CDR2 YFSETQ. DNA of the CDR3: TGCGCCAGCAGCGGCACAGCGGGGCAAAACATTCAGTACTTC. It yields the protein CASSGTAGQNIQYF.

The genes are TRBV6-2 or TRBV6-3 and TRBJ1-5, with 10 bases lining up with TRBD1. The CDR3 length is 15 residues. Looked up from germline, CDR1 is MNHEY and CDR2 is SVGEGT. With V trimmed by 5 bases and J by 6 bases, 7 bases remained unmatched. The chain's CDR3 is CASSPDRGLSQPQHF. CDR3 DNA sequence: TGTGCCAGCAGTCCCGACAGGGGGCTTTCTCAGCCCCAGCATTTT.

The rearrangement joins TRBV14 to TRBJ1-1; TRBD1 agrees at 10 bases. The CDR3 is 15 residues long. Trimming took 4 bases from V and 4 from J; bases not matched to a gene: 6. Germline CDR1 is SGHDN and CDR2 is FVKESK. This CDR3 reads CASSLRQGARTEAFF. In nucleotides, the CDR3 is TGTGCCAGCAGCCTCCGACAGGGGGCTCGCACTGAAGCTTTCTTT.

The gene calls are TRBV15 and TRBJ2-1; 10 bases match TRBD2. CDR1 is LNHNV and CDR2 is YYDKDF in the germline V gene (reference sequence). The CDR3 length is 13 residues. The V and J ends lost 9 bases and 4 bases, in that order; junction bases with no gene match: 3. CDR3 sequence (DNA): TGTGCCACTGCTAGCGGGGGATACAATGAGCAGTTCTTC. It codes for CATASGGYNEQFF.

This clone showed up just a few times. The chain uses TRBV5-1 and TRBJ2-6, with D unclear. Germline V gene sequence: CDR1 SGHRS, CDR2 YFSETQ. Between the trimmed V and J ends, which lost 2 bases and 0 bases, there was a span of 0 bases. The CDR3 contains 13 residues. CDR3 loop: CASSFSGANVLTF. CDR3 nucleotides: TGCGCCAGCAGCTTCTCTGGGGCCAACGTCCTGACTTTC.

This chain joins TRBV9 and TRBJ2-6, with 7 positions matching TRBD1. J was trimmed by 0 bases and V by 3 bases; bases with no gene match: 0. The CDR3 runs 15 residues. Germline loops: CDR1 SGDLS, CDR2 YYNGEE. The CDR3 region has the DNA TGTGCCAGCAGCGGACAGGGCTCTGGGGCCAACGTCCTGACTTTC. This codes for CASSGQGSGANVLTF.

This chain uses TRBV11-3 with TRBJ2-1; 8 nucleotides match TRBD2. The germline gives CDR1 SGHNT, CDR2 YENEEA. The CDR3 extends over 13 amino acids. V gave up 5 bases and J gave up 5 bases; unmatched junction bases: 2. Here the CDR3 reads CASSRGGNNEQFF. The CDR3 region has the DNA TGTGCCAGCAGCCGCGGGGGGAACAATGAGCAGTTCTTC.

Notes on this clone: Other DNA sequences in the same sample also yield this CDR3. The chain has TRBV7-3 and TRBJ1-1; 7 positions match TRBD1. Losses at the gene ends were 2 bases for V and 5 bases for J; bases not matched to a gene: 2. Germline-derived CDR1 and CDR2 are SGHTA and FQGTGA. The CDR3 is made up of 13 amino acids. The CDR3: CASSLQGGTEAFF. The CDR3 nucleotides are TGTGCCAGCAGCTTACAGGGGGGAACTGAAGCTTTCTTT.

The CDR3 spells CASSPDFPKGFF. The DNA of the CDR3 is TGTGCCAGCAGTCCGGACTTTCCCAAGGGGTTCTTC. The V call is TRBV2, the J call TRBJ2-1; the D gene is possibly TRBD2 (5 bases). The V end was cut by 5 bases, the J end by 15 bases, with 17 bases between. The CDR3 spans 12 residues. Germline-derived CDR1 and CDR2 are SNHLY and FYNNEI.

V usage is TRBV19 and J usage is TRBJ2-3; D is unclear. The CDR3 is 14 amino acids. V was trimmed by 5 bases and J by 6 bases, leaving 15 bases between them. Germline loops: CDR1 LNHDA, CDR2 SQIVND (reference sequence). Here the CDR3 reads CASSLRSFGDTQYF. The CDR3 DNA sequence: TGTGCCAGTAGTCTTCGTAGTTTCGGGGATACGCAGTATTTT.

This clone was recorded once. The V gene is TRBV28, the J gene TRBJ1-2, with D maybe TRBD1 (5 bases). The germline V gene encodes CDR1 MDHEN and CDR2 SYDVKM. The CDR3 is made up of 13 amino acids. Trimming shortened V by 2 bases and J by 3 bases, and 7 bases separated the two germline ends. The CDR3 DNA follows: TGTGCCAGCAGTTTAGTACAGGACTATGGCTACACCTTC. Its translation: CASSLVQDYGYTF.

The DNA of the CDR3 is TGTGCCAGCAGCGGGATGGGGGAAGGCAATCAGCCCCAGCATTTT. This encodes CASSGMGEGNQPQHF. This rearrangement joins TRBV7-9 to TRBJ1-5; perhaps TRBD1 as D (5 bases). There are 15 residues in the CDR3. The ends were cut back, 5 bases at V and 2 bases at J, with 13 bases in the middle. Germline values: CDR1 SEHNR, CDR2 FQNEAQ (reference sequence).

The gene calls are TRBV7-3 and TRBJ2-3; D remains unclear. Germline lookup yields CDR1 SGHTA and CDR2 FQGTGA. V was clipped by 3 bases and J by 4 bases, with 8 bases between them. The CDR3 sequence is 13 residues long. The CDR3 loop is CASSFSRADTQYF. In DNA, the CDR3 is TGTGCCAGCAGCTTCAGCCGGGCAGATACGCAGTATTTT.

This chain links TRBV9 with TRBJ1-3, with 7 bases identical to TRBD1. This CDR3 has 16 residues. V shed 2 bases, J shed 8 bases, and the junction held 13 bases outside the gene matches. Germline V lookup: CDR1 SGDLS, CDR2 YYNGEE. CDR3 amino acids: CASSVLQGTVFDTIYF. CDR3 DNA sequence: TGTGCCAGCAGCGTCTTACAGGGGACAGTATTTGACACCATATATTTT.

This rearrangement joins TRBV2 to TRBJ2-2; D might be TRBD2 (6 bases). The CDR3 contains 13 residues. Trimming took off 8 bases at V and 4 bases at J, with 11 bases between the two ends. From germline, CDR1 is SNHLY and CDR2 FYNNEI. This chain's CDR3 is CASGGDGTGELFF. As DNA, the CDR3 is TGTGCCAGCGGAGGGGACGGCACCGGGGAGCTGTTTTTT.

This clone was seen a few times. In DNA, the CDR3 is TGCGCCAGCCGCATTGGGGGGAGTACTGAAGCTTTCTTT. Translated, it gives CASRIGGSTEAFF. This sequence joins TRBV5-1 and TRBJ1-1; D may be TRBD1 (5 bases). There are 13 residues in the CDR3. The germline gives CDR1 SGHRS, CDR2 YFSETQ. V dropped 7 bases and J dropped 5 bases, with 15 bases sitting between them.